The next 26 T cell receptor beta chains were all read from a single sample in a study of beta chain features in type 1 diabetes. The whole isolated RNA underwent reverse transcription, so sequencing captured expressed TCRB transcripts. Using immunoSEQ multiplex PCR, the repertoire was profiled, and TCRdb retains in-frame clones only, with some absent. The sample lists hundreds of thousands of clones, roughly 15% occurring once. The sequenced material came from naive CD4+ T cells from blood. Every receptor here comes from a man between 18 and 29 years old in good health.

J is TRBJ1-4 and V is TRBV10-3; 8 bases align to TRBD1. Germline trimming cut 3 bases from V and 5 bases from J; bases unmatched to any gene: 2. The CDR3 is made up of 14 amino acids. Germline V CDR1 and CDR2: ENHRY, SYGVKD. The CDR3 bases are TGTGCCATCAGTGAAAGGGACAGGAATGAAAAACTGTTTTTT. This translates into CAISERDRNEKLFF.

This clone was seen at least ten times. J is TRBJ1-4 and V is TRBV16; D gene uncertain. There are 13 residues in the CDR3. The germline V gene has CDR1 KGHSY and CDR2 FQNENV. Deletions cut 9 bases from V and 7 bases from J, with 15 bases between. The CDR3 region is CASLHANAEKLFF. The CDR3 DNA reads TGTGCCAGTTTGCACGCGAATGCTGAAAAACTGTTTTTT.

This clone was picked up a small number of times. Within the sample, other DNA sequences also encode this same CDR3. The chain links TRBV4-3 to TRBJ1-6, with TRBD1 identical over 10 bases. This CDR3 contains 16 residues. Losses at the gene ends were 1 base for V and 10 bases for J; bases not matched to a gene: 7. The germline V gene has CDR1 LGHNA and CDR2 YSLEER. This chain's CDR3 is CASSQGPDRGGSPLHF. The CDR3 coding sequence is TGCGCCAGCAGCCAAGGCCCGGACAGGGGGGGGTCACCCCTCCACTTT.

For this clone: The sample has other DNA sequences that encode this CDR3 too. The chain is built from TRBV18 and TRBJ2-7; no definite D call. This CDR3 is built from 14 residues. Deletions cut 2 bases from V and 0 bases from J, with 8 bases between. CDR1 is KGHSH and CDR2 is LQKENI in the germline V gene. Here the CDR3 reads CASSPGSGSYEQYF. The CDR3 DNA reads TGTGCCAGCTCACCAGGGTCGGGCTCCTACGAGCAGTACTTC.

The chain is built from TRBV6-1 and TRBJ1-2; D remains unclear. Germline values: CDR1 MNHNS, CDR2 SASEGT. The CDR3 covers 12 residues. Trimming cost V 7 bases and J 8 bases, with 14 bases left between them. This chain's CDR3 is CASTVQTPGYTF. The CDR3 DNA follows: TGTGCCAGCACCGTCCAAACTCCGGGCTACACCTTC.

The chain carries TRBV18 and TRBJ2-5; 7 bases agree with TRBD1. J lost 4 bases, V lost 3 bases, and 11 bases had no gene match. Germline CDR1 reads KGHSH; CDR2 reads LQKENI. The CDR3 consists of 16 residues. The DNA for the CDR3 is TGTGCCAGCTCACCTTCGACAGGGTGGTACGGAGAGACCCAGTACTTC. It yields the protein CASSPSTGWYGETQYF.

In its sample, this clone was seen a few times. The genes are TRBV4-3 and TRBJ1-6; D gene uncertain. The V gene's germline CDR1 is LGHNA and CDR2 YSLEER. CDR3 length equals 15 residues. V shed 0 bases and J shed 8 bases, with 11 bases lying between them. In DNA, the CDR3 is TGCGCCAGCAGCCAAGATCGAAAACTACATTCACCCCTCCACTTT. Translating gives CASSQDRKLHSPLHF.

This rearrangement joins TRBV29-1 to TRBJ1-3, with TRBD1 as a possible D gene (6 bases). V lost 7 bases and J lost 4, with 11 bases in between. CDR1 is SQVTM, CDR2 ANQGSEA, per germline. This CDR3 has 12 residues. CDR3 nucleotides: TGCAGCGGATTACAGGGAGGAAACACCATATATTTT. Translation gives CSGLQGGNTIYF.

This clone was recorded once. The J gene is TRBJ2-7, the V gene TRBV7-3; 12 nucleotides agree with TRBD2. J was trimmed by 4 bases and V by 5 bases; bases with no gene match: 3. Germline assignment: CDR1 SGHTA and CDR2 FQGTGA. CDR3 length: 14 amino acids. CDR3 residues: CASSRLAGEYEQYF. CDR3 nucleotides: TGTGCCAGCAGCCGACTAGCGGGGGAGTACGAGCAGTACTTC.

This clone was observed a few times. This sample also contains other DNA sequences that code for the same CDR3. The chain is built from TRBV18 and TRBJ2-7; no clear D gene. The V gene's germline CDR1 is KGHSH and CDR2 LQKENI. The ends were cut back, 0 bases at V and 3 bases at J, with 6 bases in the middle. CDR3 length: 13 amino acids. The CDR3 DNA reads as TGTGCCAGCTCACCACCAGGGTACTACGAGCAGTACTTC. Its protein is CASSPPGYYEQYF.

This clone was picked up a small number of times. The chain combines TRBV11-2 with TRBJ2-1; 7 bases are shared with TRBD1. CDR1 and CDR2 (germline): SGHAT, FQNNGV. This CDR3 contains 17 residues. The V and J ends lost 2 bases and 8 bases, in that order; junction bases with no gene match: 15. The CDR3 sequence is CASSLITTDRNIDEQFF. In nucleotides, the CDR3 is TGTGCCAGCAGCTTAATAACCACGGACAGGAATATCGATGAGCAGTTCTTC.

As DNA, the CDR3 is TGCAGCGTTGAAGGGGGTTATGGCTATGGCTACACCTTC. Its translation: CSVEGGYGYGYTF. The rearrangement links TRBV29-1 to TRBJ1-2; D remains unclear. The CDR3 extends over 13 amino acids. CDR1 and CDR2 (germline): SQVTM, ANQGSEA. The germline V and J ends were trimmed by 1 base and 4 bases, with 10 bases remaining between them.

The CDR3 reads CASSLRPLAGGPADTQYF. DNA of the CDR3: TGTGCCAGCAGTTTGAGGCCCCTAGCGGGAGGGCCCGCAGATACGCAGTATTTT. The J gene is TRBJ2-3, the V gene TRBV27; 12 bases fit TRBD2. Germline CDR1 is MNHEY and CDR2 is SMNVEV (reference sequence). Trimming at V came to 3 bases and at J to 4 bases, leaving 11 bases not matched to a gene. The CDR3 spans 18 residues.

The chain uses TRBV27 and TRBJ2-7, with 9 bases that match TRBD1. V dropped 6 bases and J dropped 3; count of bases not matched to a gene: 6. The CDR3 is 14 amino acids. Per the germline V gene, CDR1 is MNHEY and CDR2 is SMNVEV (reference sequence). CDR3 bases: TGTGCCAGCAGCCCGGGACAGGGCTACTACGAGCAGTACTTC. Residues: CASSPGQGYYEQYF.

The chain combines TRBV4-1 with TRBJ2-1; perhaps D is TRBD1 or TRBD2 (5 bases each). The CDR3 loop spans 14 amino acids. Germline V CDR1 and CDR2: MGHRA, YSYEKL. Trimming pared 4 bases from V and 8 bases from J, leaving 15 bases between. The CDR3 nucleotides read TGCGCCAGCAGCCTTTCCGGGACCAAGGATGAGCAGTTCTTC. Amino acid sequence: CASSLSGTKDEQFF.

This clone was seen only a few times. The rearrangement links TRBV28 to TRBJ2-7, with D perhaps TRBD1 (6 bases). The germline CDR1 and CDR2 sequences are MDHEN and SYDVKM. The CDR3 sequence is 18 residues long. The V end was cut by 3 bases, the J end by 0 bases, with 21 bases between. This chain's CDR3 is CASSFPPLRGGSSYEQYF. The CDR3 DNA reads as TGTGCCAGCAGTTTCCCCCCGTTACGTGGGGGCAGCTCCTACGAGCAGTACTTC.

The gene calls are TRBV9 and TRBJ2-3; 8 bases fit TRBD2. Trimming at V came to 0 bases and at J to 1 base, leaving 4 bases not matched to a gene. The CDR3 sequence is 16 residues long. Looked up from germline, CDR1 is SGDLS and CDR2 is YYNGEE. The CDR3 spells CASSVGSGGRTDTQYF. The CDR3 region has the DNA TGTGCCAGCAGCGTAGGAAGCGGGGGCCGCACAGATACGCAGTATTTT.

This clone was seen a handful of times. The gene calls are TRBV7-3 and TRBJ2-1, with 11 bases fitting TRBD2. With 2 bases clipped from V and 8 bases from J, the junction kept 8 bases outside the gene matches. Germline CDR1 is SGHTA and CDR2 is FQGTGA. The CDR3 is made up of 16 amino acids. In DNA form, the CDR3 reads TGTGCCAGCAGCTTAGGACTAGCGGGTGGCAGGGATGAGCAGTTCTTC. It translates to CASSLGLAGGRDEQFF.

This clone was seen more than once but under ten times. The rearrangement links TRBV6-5 to TRBJ2-1, with 8 bases aligning to TRBD1. Trimming cost V 6 bases and J 14 bases; bases outside gene matches: 12. The CDR3 spans 13 residues. Germline CDR1 MNHEY, CDR2 SVGAGI. CDR3 in amino acids: CASREHPGQGKFF. The CDR3 DNA is TGTGCCAGCAGGGAACACCCCGGACAGGGAAAGTTCTTC.

This chain connects TRBV5-1 to TRBJ2-1; 9 bases map to TRBD1. V lost 4 bases, J lost 15 bases, and 11 bases stayed unmatched. Germline CDR1 SGHRS, CDR2 YFSETQ. The CDR3 has 13 amino acids. The CDR3 nucleotides read TGCGCCAGCAGCGTACAAACCCCGGGACAGGGGTTCTTC. Translation: CASSVQTPGQGFF.

A few counts support this clone. V usage is TRBV4-3 and J usage is TRBJ2-1; the D call may be TRBD1 or TRBD2 (6 bases each). Per germline, CDR1 LGHNA and CDR2 YSLEER. V lost 5 bases, J lost 0 bases, and 8 bases lay in between. CDR3 length: 14 amino acids. CDR3 amino acids: CASSGGHSYNEQFF. Here the CDR3 DNA reads TGCGCCAGCAGCGGGGGGCACTCCTACAATGAGCAGTTCTTC.

This clone showed up just a few times. The genes are TRBV5-1 and TRBJ1-1; tentatively, D is TRBD1 (6 bases). The CDR3 has 16 amino acids. Germline V CDR1 and CDR2: SGHRS, YFSETQ. V was trimmed by 3 bases and J by 1 base, leaving 16 bases between them. The CDR3 DNA follows: TGCGCCAGCAGCTGGAGGGGGGCCCTAAAGAACACTGAAGCTTTCTTT. This translates into CASSWRGALKNTEAFF.

The chain links TRBV9 to TRBJ1-2; a weak D match, TRBD1 (5 bases). In germline, CDR1 is SGDLS, CDR2 YYNGEE. With 2 bases removed from V and 7 bases from J, the gap between germline ends came to 15 bases. The length of the CDR3 is 14 residues. CDR3 DNA sequence: TGTGCCAGCAGCGTGTGGGCAGGGCGGGGTGGCTACACCTTC. Translated: CASSVWAGRGGYTF. Full variable domain (outside the CDR3, taken from reference TRBV9 and TRBJ1-2): DSGVTQTPKHLITATGQRVTLRCSPRSGDLSVYWYQQSLDQGLQFLIQYYNGEERAKGNILERFSAQQFPDLHSELNLSSLELGDSALYFCASSVWAGRGGYTFGSGTRLTVV.

At least ten counts were recorded for this clone. The rearrangement joins TRBV11-1 to TRBJ2-3; D is undetermined. CDR1 is SGHAT and CDR2 is FQDESV in the germline V gene (reference sequence). Trimming removed 5 bases from V and 6 bases from J, with 6 bases in between. The CDR3 contains 11 residues. The CDR3 DNA reads TGTGCCAGCAGCCAGTCGGATACGCAGTATTTT. Amino acid sequence: CASSQSDTQYF.

This chain joins TRBV9 and TRBJ2-7, with D tentatively TRBD1 (5 bases). Trimming pared 1 base from V and 7 bases from J, leaving 12 bases between. The CDR3 is 13 residues long. Germline loops: CDR1 SGDLS, CDR2 YYNGEE. The CDR3 reads CASSVRGEGEQYF. For the CDR3, the DNA is TGTGCCAGCAGCGTAAGGGGTGAAGGGGAGCAGTACTTC.

This clone was picked up a small number of times. This same CDR3 is encoded by further DNA sequences in the sample. The chain couples TRBV18 to TRBJ1-1; D call uncertain. CDR3 length: 11 residues. Per germline, CDR1 KGHSH and CDR2 LQKENI. Deletions cut 5 bases from V and 3 bases from J, with 4 bases between. The CDR3 nucleotides are TGTGCCAGCTCAAGGGACACTGAAGCTTTCTTT. Its translation: CASSRDTEAFF.